This T cell receptor (beta chain) was recorded in a study of T cells in Graves' hyperthyroidism and ophthalmopathy. Cells are PBMCs isolated from roughly 9.3 ml of fresh blood. This clonotype has just a few counts. V was trimmed by 5 bases and J by 4 bases, leaving 10 bases between them. Germline-derived CDR1 and CDR2 are SGHTA and FQGTGA. The CDR3 loop spans 13 amino acids. Template material for amplifying TCR beta CDR3 regions consisted of RNA transcripts. The primer set for the first-round RT-PCR of the TCR CDR3 was HTBI. TCRdb re-called the multiplex PCR reads with MiXCR, one entry per CDR3 protein. This sample carries approximately 690,000 distinct CDR3 sequences, under 25% of them seen once, and the ten largest clones take roughly 30%.

The sample consisted of blood. This sequence originates from a man aged 25 to 40 with Graves' ophthalmopathy. The chain carries TRBV7-3 and TRBJ2-3; D is perhaps TRBD2 (6 bases). The CDR3 loop reads CASSTGEADTQYF. In DNA, the CDR3 is TGTGCCAGCAGCACGGGAGAGGCAGATACGCAGTATTTT.